What follows are 18 T cell receptor beta chains derived from one specimen sequenced in a study of response to subunit inactivated influenza vaccine. TCRdb recomputed calls from the RT-PCR reads with MiXCR, one row per CDR3 protein. The data hold around 530,000 distinct CDR3 sequences, with roughly 10% observed a single time. The input for sequencing was PBMCs from blood, taken on the day of vaccination. These receptor sequences come from a man aged 50-60 years who received an inactivated influenza vaccine.

This clonotype was seen a handful of times. The chain is built from TRBV24-1 and TRBJ2-1; maybe TRBD2 (6 bases). The CDR3 totals 13 residues. Germline V lookup: CDR1 KGHDR, CDR2 SFDVKD. Trimming took off 4 bases at V and 12 bases at J, with 15 bases between the two ends. As DNA, the CDR3 is TGTGCCACCAGTGACCCCGACGGGAGAGCGCAGTTCTTC. Amino acid sequence: CATSDPDGRAQFF.

The chain has TRBV15 and TRBJ1-5, with D perhaps TRBD1 (6 bases). The CDR3 runs to 17 residues. Trimming took 0 bases from V and 0 from J, leaving 12 bases between them. The germline V gene encodes CDR1 LNHNV and CDR2 YYDKDF (reference sequence). CDR3 amino acids: CATSRDRTDNSNQPQHF. CDR3 sequence (DNA): TGTGCCACCAGCAGAGATAGGACAGATAATAGCAATCAGCCCCAGCATTTT.

The V and J genes are TRBV10-3 and TRBJ2-3; D may match TRBD1 or TRBD2 (6 bases each). Germline lookup yields CDR1 ENHRY and CDR2 SYGVKD. Deletions cut 6 bases from V and 0 bases from J, with 13 bases between. The CDR3 runs 15 residues. The CDR3 protein is CAIRQGGPSTDTQYF. CDR3 DNA: TGTGCCATCAGACAAGGGGGGCCTAGCACAGATACGCAGTATTTT.

This clonotype occurred a few times. The gene calls are TRBV6-6 and TRBJ2-7; 8 nucleotides align to TRBD1. V was pared by 5 bases and J by 7 bases, with 7 bases of the junction left unmatched. Germline lookup yields CDR1 MNHNY and CDR2 SVGAGI (reference sequence). CDR3 size: 13 residues. The DNA for the CDR3 is TGTGCCAGCAGTACCGGACAGGGCCTTGAGCAGTACTTC. Protein product: CASSTGQGLEQYF.

In this sample, this clonotype turned up many times. The rearrangement uses TRBV5-1 and TRBJ2-7, with 8 bases matching TRBD1. Germline-derived CDR1 and CDR2 are SGHRS and YFSETQ. Unmatched junction bases numbered 9, after V lost 4 bases and J lost 6 bases. The CDR3 is 14 residues long. CDR3 DNA sequence: TGCGCCAGCAGCGCCCCCGGACAGGGCTTCGAGCAGTACTTC. It specifies CASSAPGQGFEQYF. Complete variable domain (other parts from reference TRBV5-1 and TRBJ2-7): KAGVTQTPRYLIKTRGQQVTLSCSPISGHRSVSWYQQTPGQGLQFLFEYFSETQRNKGNFPGRFSGRQFSNSRSEMNVSTLELGDSALYLCASSAPGQGFEQYFGPGTRLTVT.

The chain uses TRBV6-1 and TRBJ2-2, with 9 positions matching TRBD1. The CDR3 sequence is 14 residues long. Germline-derived CDR1 and CDR2 are MNHNS and SASEGT. After removal of 5 bases from V and 5 bases from J, the junction contained 3 bases not matched to a gene. In DNA form, the CDR3 reads TGTGCCAGCAGTCGGACAGGGGCGACCGGGGAGCTGTTTTTT. This sequence encodes CASSRTGATGELFF.

V usage is TRBV5-4 and J usage is TRBJ2-1, with 10 nucleotides matching TRBD2. With V trimmed by 2 bases and J by 6 bases, 8 bases remained unmatched. Germline V gene data show CDR1 as SGHNT and CDR2 as YYREEE (reference sequence). The CDR3 covers 16 residues. The CDR3 region is CASSFGAGGPFNEQFF. In DNA form, the CDR3 reads TGTGCCAGCAGCTTCGGAGCGGGGGGGCCTTTCAATGAGCAGTTCTTC. Complete variable domain (other parts from reference TRBV5-4 and TRBJ2-1): ETGVTQSPTHLIKTRGQQVTLRCSSQSGHNTVSWYQQALGQGPQFIFQYYREEENGRGNFPPRFSGLQFPNYSSELNVNALELDDSALYLCASSFGAGGPFNEQFFGPGTRLTVL.

This clonotype came up a few times. V and J are TRBV29-1 and TRBJ1-1; 9 bases line up with TRBD1. The CDR3 contains 15 residues. CDR1 is SQVTM and CDR2 is ANQGSEA in the germline V gene. Trimming cost V 6 bases and J 5 bases; bases outside gene matches: 13. In DNA form, the CDR3 reads TGCAGCGTCGCCGGGACAGGGTCTTCCGAAACTGAAGCTTTCTTT. Its translation is CSVAGTGSSETEAFF. Filled out from reference TRBV29-1 and TRBJ1-1, the complete variable domain reads SAVISQKPSRDICQRGTSLTIQCQVDSQVTMMFWYRQQPGQSLTLIATANQGSEATYESGFVIDKFPISRPNLTFSTLTVSNMSPEDSSIYLCSVAGTGSSETEAFFGQGTRLTVV.

The J gene is TRBJ1-2, the V gene TRBV3-1; TRBD1 matches 8 bases. The germline gives CDR1 LGHDT, CDR2 YNNKEL (reference sequence). The CDR3 is 16 residues long. Trimming took 4 bases from V and 8 from J; bases not matched to a gene: 15. CDR3 sequence: CASSPNSGQGAQGYTF. DNA of the CDR3: TGTGCCAGCAGCCCTAACTCGGGGCAGGGGGCGCAGGGCTACACCTTC. Filled out from reference TRBV3-1 and TRBJ1-2, the complete variable domain reads DTAVSQTPKYLVTQMGNDKSIKCEQNLGHDTMYWYKQDSKKFLKIMFSYNNKELIINETVPNRFSPKSPDKAHLNLHINSLELGDSAVYFCASSPNSGQGAQGYTFGSGTRLTVV.

This clonotype was counted at least ten times. The chain employs TRBV29-1 and TRBJ2-5, with TRBD1 identical over 8 bases. Trimming took 4 bases from V and 3 from J; bases not matched to a gene: 10. This CDR3 is 15 amino acids long. Germline CDR1 reads SQVTM; CDR2 reads ANQGSEA. CDR3 coding DNA: TGCAGCGTTGTGGACAGGGCCAAATCAGAAGAGACCCAGTACTTC. This sequence encodes CSVVDRAKSEETQYF.

The CDR3 loop is CASSLESSQETQYF. The CDR3 DNA is TGCGCCAGCAGCTTGGAGTCCAGTCAAGAGACCCAGTACTTC. The chain employs TRBV5-1 and TRBJ2-5; D ambiguous. The V and J ends lost 0 bases and 2 bases respectively, with 8 bases between them. The CDR3 is 14 residues long. Looked up from germline, CDR1 is SGHRS and CDR2 is YFSETQ. Supplemented by reference TRBV5-1 and TRBJ2-5, the full variable domain reads KAGVTQTPRYLIKTRGQQVTLSCSPISGHRSVSWYQQTPGQGLQFLFEYFSETQRNKGNFPGRFSGRQFSNSRSEMNVSTLELGDSALYLCASSLESSQETQYFGPGTRLLVL.

The V call is TRBV7-2, the J call TRBJ2-3; unclear D gene. The CDR3 extends over 15 amino acids. V was pared by 5 bases and J by 0 bases, with 12 bases between. Germline V gene lookup returns CDR1 SGHTA and CDR2 FQGNSA. The CDR3 spells CASSPRWVSTDTQYF. CDR3 DNA: TGTGCCAGCAGCCCACGGTGGGTTAGCACAGATACGCAGTATTTT.

Many counts were recorded for this clonotype. The chain couples TRBV29-1 to TRBJ1-1; 12 bases are a match to TRBD1. The CDR3 length is 16 residues. Losses at the gene ends were 4 bases for V and 3 bases for J; bases not matched to a gene: 9. From germline, CDR1 is SQVTM and CDR2 ANQGSEA. Here the CDR3 DNA reads TGCAGCGTTGTCGGCGGGACAGGGGGCGCGGACACTGAAGCTTTCTTT. This encodes CSVVGGTGGADTEAFF.

The V call is TRBV6-5, the J call TRBJ1-4; 7 nucleotides match TRBD1. The CDR3 has 15 residues. The V gene's germline CDR1 is MNHEY and CDR2 SVGAGI. The junction had 6 bases not matched to a gene; V was cut back by 2 bases and J by 6 bases. The CDR3 is CASSYGTGADEKLFF. The CDR3 DNA reads as TGTGCCAGCAGTTACGGTACAGGGGCGGATGAAAAACTGTTTTTT.

This clonotype was detected many times. The rearrangement uses TRBV12-3 or TRBV12-4 and TRBJ2-1, with D perhaps given as TRBD1 or TRBD2 (5 bases each). CDR3 length: 12 residues. The V and J ends lost 5 bases and 15 bases respectively, with 17 bases between them. The CDR3 region has the DNA TGTGCCAGCAGTACCCGGGACCTCTCCTCGTTCTTC. As protein: CASSTRDLSSFF.

The CDR3 DNA is TGTGCCAGCAATTTATTCTGGGGGACCCAGTACTTC. Its translation is CASNLFWGTQYF. V and J are TRBV7-9 and TRBJ2-5, with D unresolved. The CDR3 has 12 amino acids. V dropped 7 bases and J dropped 7 bases, with 13 bases sitting between them. The germline CDR1 and CDR2 sequences are SEHNR and FQNEAQ (reference sequence). Together with reference TRBV7-9 and TRBJ2-5, the CDR3 gives the full variable domain: DTGVSQNPRHKITKRGQNVTFRCDPISEHNRLYWYRQTLGQGPEFLTYFQNEAQLEKSRLLSDRFSAERPKGSFSTLEIQRTEQGDSAMYLCASNLFWGTQYFGPGTRLLVL.

J is TRBJ1-4 and V is TRBV7-9; D ambiguous. The CDR3 is 14 amino acids. V lost 4 bases to trimming and J lost 3 bases, with 9 bases between them. Germline CDR1 SEHNR, CDR2 FQNEAQ (reference sequence). CDR3 in DNA: TGTGCCAGCAGCTACGGCGGAGCTAATGAAAAACTGTTTTTT. Residues: CASSYGGANEKLFF.

This clonotype was counted at least ten times. The rearrangement links TRBV9 to TRBJ2-3; TRBD2 is a possible D gene (6 bases). From germline, CDR1 is SGDLS and CDR2 YYNGEE. The CDR3 is 15 amino acids. V was cut by 0 bases and J by 0 bases, with 8 bases left in between. The CDR3 DNA sequence: TGTGCCAGCAGCGTAGGCGGGGTGAGCACAGATACGCAGTATTTT. As protein: CASSVGGVSTDTQYF. The full variable domain, in which reference TRBV9 and TRBJ2-3 provide the parts outside the CDR3, is DSGVTQTPKHLITATGQRVTLRCSPRSGDLSVYWYQQSLDQGLQFLIQYYNGEERAKGNILERFSAQQFPDLHSELNLSSLELGDSALYFCASSVGGVSTDTQYFGPGTRLTVL.